These T cell receptor beta chains were read from a single sample in a study of T cells after posttransplantation cyclophosphamide. Clones were read by immunoSEQ multiplex PCR, and TCRdb kept only the in-frame ones, dropping some. The top ten clones hold 5.5% to 7.5% of a sample with 20,000 or so clones, 75% to 90% of them seen once. Sequencing was performed on PBMCs, taken after allogeneic stem cell transplant with posttransplant cyclophosphamide. Every receptor here comes from a female patient in her forties who received an allogeneic stem cell transplant from a related donor, was CMV-positive, and had no GVHD. Some T cells may be graft donor cells. Both conserved end residues are part of each CDR3. The order of the fields is CDR3 length, J gene, D gene, V gene, clone size, CDR3 DNA, CDR3 protein. A D gene is named only where the DNA matches it firmly. Not every row has a clone size; where given, it reads once, few, many or a size class.

length: 14; J: TRBJ2-5; D: -; V: TRBV4-3; size: few; DNA: TGCGCCAGCAGCCCGATGGACAGTCAAGAGACCCAGTACTTC; CDR3: CASSPMDSQETQYF
length: 14; J: TRBJ1-5; D: -; V: TRBV19; size: -; DNA: TGTGCCAGTAGTAGTTTATATAGCAATCAGCCCCAGCATTTT; CDR3: CASSSLYSNQPQHF
length: 14; J: TRBJ2-2; D: -; V: TRBV5-6; size: -; DNA: TGTGCCAGCAGCTCTACAGGTTCCACCGGGGAGCTGTTTTTT; CDR3: CASSSTGSTGELFF
length: 15; J: TRBJ1-5; D: -; V: TRBV27; size: -; DNA: TGTGCCAGCAGTTTAGGCGGCCCTGGATATCAGCCCCAGCATTTT; CDR3: CASSLGGPGYQPQHF
length: 14; J: TRBJ1-2; D: -; V: TRBV4-1; size: -; DNA: TGCGCCAGCAGCCAGAGAGACGGGAACTATGGCTACACCTTC; CDR3: CASSQRDGNYGYTF
length: 14; J: TRBJ2-7; D: -; V: TRBV27; size: -; DNA: TGTGCCAGCAGCGGGGGGCCTGGCTCCTACGAGCAGTACTTC; CDR3: CASSGGPGSYEQYF
length: 13; J: TRBJ2-5; D: TRBD2; V: TRBV5-4; size: -; DNA: TGTGCCAGCAGGGGGGGGAGTGAAGAGACCCAGTACTTC; CDR3: CASRGGSEETQYF
length: 15; J: TRBJ2-7; D: TRBD1; V: TRBV9; size: -; DNA: TGTGCCAGCAGCGCCCACAGGGGGCCCTTCTACGAGCAGTACTTC; CDR3: CASSAHRGPFYEQYF
length: 15; J: TRBJ1-1; D: TRBD1; V: TRBV6-6; size: -; DNA: TGTGCCAGCAGTTATAGTACAGGGGTGAACACTGAAGCTTTCTTT; CDR3: CASSYSTGVNTEAFF
length: 15; J: TRBJ2-3; D: TRBD2; V: TRBV7-2; size: -; DNA: TGTGCCAGCAGACCTAGCGGGAGTAATCGGGATACGCAGTATTTT; CDR3: CASRPSGSNRDTQYF
length: 13; J: TRBJ2-1; D: -; V: TRBV6-4; size: -; DNA: TGTGCCAGCAGTGAGGAGGGAGGGGGTGAGCAGTTCTTC; CDR3: CASSEEGGGEQFF
length: 14; J: TRBJ2-7; D: TRBD1; V: TRBV27; size: -; DNA: TGTGCCAGCAGTTTGGCAGGGACAGGCTACGAGCAGTACTTC; CDR3: CASSLAGTGYEQYF
length: 17; J: TRBJ1-5; D: TRBD1; V: TRBV27; size: -; DNA: TGTGCCAGCAGTCCGACGGGACAGGGACCTAGCAATCAGCCCCAGCATTTT; CDR3: CASSPTGQGPSNQPQHF
length: 12; J: TRBJ2-3; D: -; V: TRBV29-1; size: -; DNA: TGCAGCGTTGGGCAGGGCCAAGATACGCAGTATTTT; CDR3: CSVGQGQDTQYF
length: 11; J: TRBJ1-2; D: -; V: TRBV6-1; size: once; DNA: TGTGCCAGCAGACAGATCTATGGCTACACCTTC; CDR3: CASRQIYGYTF
length: 13; J: TRBJ2-2; D: -; V: TRBV30; size: -; DNA: TGTGCCTGGTATAGGGGGGGCACCGGGGAGCTGTTTTTT; CDR3: CAWYRGGTGELFF
length: 15; J: TRBJ2-1; D: TRBD2; V: TRBV6-1; size: -; DNA: TGTGCCAGCAACACCGGGACTAGCGCGTTCAATGAGCAGTTCTTC; CDR3: CASNTGTSAFNEQFF
length: 15; J: TRBJ2-7; D: TRBD1; V: TRBV27; size: -; DNA: TGTGCCAGCAGTTCCCCCGGGACAGGGGCCTACGAGCAGTACTTC; CDR3: CASSSPGTGAYEQYF
length: 14; J: TRBJ2-7; D: -; V: TRBV29-1; size: -; DNA: TGCAGCGTTGAAGATCCTGACAGATCGGACGAGCAGTACTTC; CDR3: CSVEDPDRSDEQYF
length: 13; J: TRBJ2-7; D: -; V: TRBV4-3; size: -; DNA: TGCGCCAGCAGCCAAGATTTCAGGGGAGAGCAGTACTTC; CDR3: CASSQDFRGEQYF
length: 13; J: TRBJ2-7; D: -; V: TRBV21-1; size: -; DNA: TGTGCCAGCATTACCCGAGAAACCTACGAGCAGTACTTC; CDR3: CASITRETYEQYF
length: 17; J: TRBJ2-7; D: TRBD2; V: TRBV5-1; size: -; DNA: TGCGCCAGCTATCCGGGACTAGCGGGAGCAAGGAGTTACGAGCAGTACTTC; CDR3: CASYPGLAGARSYEQYF
length: 14; J: TRBJ2-1; D: -; V: TRBV15; size: once; DNA: TGTGCCACCAGCAGAGATCGGTTGGACAATGAGCAGTTCTTC; CDR3: CATSRDRLDNEQFF
length: 14; J: TRBJ1-1; D: -; V: TRBV5-1; size: -; DNA: TGCGCCAGCAGCTTGACAGGATTGAACACTGAAGCTTTCTTT; CDR3: CASSLTGLNTEAFF
length: 21; J: TRBJ2-7; D: TRBD1; V: TRBV4-2; size: -; DNA: TGTGCCAGCAGCCTTGTTTTTGGGCAGGGGGCCAGGGTCCCCTCCTCCTACGAGCAGTACTTC; CDR3: CASSLVFGQGARVPSSYEQYF
length: 13; J: TRBJ2-1; D: -; V: TRBV19; size: -; DNA: TGTGCCAGTACCGCCGACAGGACTAATGAGCAGTTCTTC; CDR3: CASTADRTNEQFF
length: 14; J: TRBJ2-1; D: TRBD2; V: TRBV9; size: -; DNA: TGTGCCAGCAGTCGAGCGGGAGGGGCCCAGGAGCAGTTCTTC; CDR3: CASSRAGGAQEQFF
length: 16; J: TRBJ1-2; D: -; V: TRBV9; size: -; DNA: TGTGCCAGCAGCGCGAGCCCAGGGTTAACGGACTATGGCTACACCTTC; CDR3: CASSASPGLTDYGYTF
length: 17; J: TRBJ2-7; D: TRBD1; V: TRBV18; size: -; DNA: TGTGCCAGCTCACCACTTTTTGGACAGGGTTTCTCCTACGAGCAGTACTTC; CDR3: CASSPLFGQGFSYEQYF
length: 18; J: TRBJ2-4; D: -; V: TRBV11-1; size: -; DNA: TGTGCCAGCAGCCACCGTTTGGATCCCCAGGGCAACAAAAACATTCAGTACTTC; CDR3: CASSHRLDPQGNKNIQYF
length: 16; J: TRBJ2-7; D: TRBD2; V: TRBV7-2; size: -; DNA: TGTGCCAGCAGCTCCCATCAGCGGGAGCCCTCCTACGAGCAGTACTTC; CDR3: CASSSHQREPSYEQYF
length: 16; J: TRBJ2-6; D: -; V: TRBV25-1; size: -; DNA: TGTGCCAGCAGTAGGCAGGGGAGTGGTGGGGCCAACGTCCTGACTTTC; CDR3: CASSRQGSGGANVLTF
length: 14; J: TRBJ2-7; D: TRBD2; V: TRBV18; size: medium-sized; DNA: TGTGCCAGCTCACCATTTCAGCGGGAGGACGAGCAGTACTTC; CDR3: CASSPFQREDEQYF
length: 16; J: TRBJ2-2; D: -; V: TRBV5-5; size: -; DNA: TGTGCCAGCAGCTTGGGACGTACAGGGAACACCGGGGAGCTGTTTTTT; CDR3: CASSLGRTGNTGELFF
length: 16; J: TRBJ2-1; D: TRBD2; V: TRBV5-1; size: -; DNA: TGCGCCAGCAGTTACCGTACGGGACTAGCGGACAATGAGCAGTTCTTC; CDR3: CASSYRTGLADNEQFF
length: 14; J: TRBJ2-7; D: -; V: TRBV6-5; size: -; DNA: TGTGCCAGCAGAACAGGCTTTACGTCCTACGAGCAGTACTTC; CDR3: CASRTGFTSYEQYF
length: 13; J: TRBJ1-1; D: -; V: TRBV6-1; size: -; DNA: TGTGCCAGCAGTGAAGCTGGGCCTACTGAAGCTTTCTTT; CDR3: CASSEAGPTEAFF
length: 14; J: TRBJ1-6; D: TRBD1; V: TRBV30; size: -; DNA: TGTGCCTGGCTGTCCGGGACAGGGAATTCACCCCTCCACTTT; CDR3: CAWLSGTGNSPLHF